This is a list of T cell receptor beta chains from one sample in a study of tumor-infiltrating lymphocytes in primary liver carcinoma. MiXCR was run by TCRdb on the multiplex PCR reads, yielding one entry per CDR3 protein. The table lists around 70,000 distinct CDR3 sequences, more than 60% of them singletons. Sample: liver tumor tissue from sampling region 4. The receptors here all came from a middle-aged man with primary liver carcinoma and hepatitis B virus infection. Both conserved end residues are part of each CDR3. The D gene is left open where the match is weak. Some rows mark clone size as missing; the rest say once, few, many or name a class of expanded clone.

cdr3_aa cdr3_nt v_call clone_size cdr3_length d_call j_call
CASSRLAGEQYF TGTGCCAGCAGCCGCCTAGCGGGCGAGCAGTACTTC TRBV28 many 12 TRBD2 TRBJ2-7
CANSEDKGADTQYF TGTGCCAACAGTGAAGATAAAGGTGCAGATACGCAGTATTTT TRBV6-1 . 14 . TRBJ2-3
CASAHGAGSTIYF TGCGCCTCAGCCCATGGAGCTGGAAGCACCATATATTTT TRBV11-2 . 13 . TRBJ1-3
CSVATGGGNNQPQHF TGCAGCGTCGCGACCGGGGGTGGTAACAATCAGCCCCAGCATTTT TRBV29-1 medium-sized 15 . TRBJ1-5
CASSPGTDLSYEQYF TGTGCCAGCAGTCCCGGGACAGATCTCTCCTACGAGCAGTACTTC TRBV6-5 many 15 TRBD1 TRBJ2-7
CASSQAGRYNEQLF TGCGCCAGCAGCCAGGCGGGGCGGTACAATGAGCAGCTCTTC TRBV4-1 . 14 . TRBJ2-1
CAGSQRAADTQYF TGCGCCGGCAGCCAAAGGGCGGCAGATACGCAGTATTTT TRBV4-1 . 13 . TRBJ2-3
CASSRIPGGEETQYF TGTGCCAGCAGCCGAATACCTGGGGGCGAGGAGACCCAGTACTTC TRBV11-2 . 15 . TRBJ2-5
CASSRTEASYEQYF TGTGCCAGCAGTAGGACTGAAGCTTCCTACGAGCAGTACTTC TRBV12-3/TRBV12-4 many 14 . TRBJ2-7
CASGLEAGANIQCF TGTGCCAGCGGCCTAGAGGCCGGGGCGAACATTCAGTGCTTC TRBV5-5 . 14 . TRBJ2-4
CSVEEGQSNTGGLFF TGCAGCGTCGAGGAGGGACAGTCGAACACCGGGGGGCTGTTTTTT TRBV29-1 . 15 . TRBJ2-2
CASSLELAVEVDNGQFF TGTGCCAGCAGCCTGGAACTAGCTGTAGAAGTTGACAATGGGCAGTTCTTC TRBV11-1 . 17 . TRBJ2-1
CVSSAGLAVSPAGKLFF TGCGTCAGCAGCGCGGGACTAGCGGTCTCCCCGGCCGGGAAGCTGTTTTTT TRBV11-2 . 17 TRBD2 TRBJ2-2
CASSSRGYEGGYTF TGTGCCAGCAGTTCCAGAGGGTACGAGGGTGGCTACACCTTC TRBV12-3/TRBV12-4 . 14 . TRBJ1-2
CASSHGASGGTQETQYF TGTGCCAGCAGCCATGGGGCCAGCGGAGGGACACAAGAGACCCAGTACTTC TRBV4-2 . 17 . TRBJ2-5
CSVQGLRGPDEQYF TGCAGCGTCCAAGGCCTCCGGGGGCCCGACGAGCAGTACTTT TRBV29-1 . 14 . TRBJ2-7